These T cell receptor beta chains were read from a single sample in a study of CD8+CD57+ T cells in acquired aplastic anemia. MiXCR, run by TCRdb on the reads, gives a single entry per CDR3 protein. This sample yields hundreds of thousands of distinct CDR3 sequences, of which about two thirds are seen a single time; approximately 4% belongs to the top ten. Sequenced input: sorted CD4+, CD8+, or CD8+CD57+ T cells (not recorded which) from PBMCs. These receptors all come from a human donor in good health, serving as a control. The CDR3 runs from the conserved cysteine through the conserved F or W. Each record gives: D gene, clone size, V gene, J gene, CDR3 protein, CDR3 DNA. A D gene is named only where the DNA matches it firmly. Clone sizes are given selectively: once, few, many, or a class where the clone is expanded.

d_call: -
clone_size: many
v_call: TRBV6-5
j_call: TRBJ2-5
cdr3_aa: CASSYSGPQETQYF
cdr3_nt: TGTGCCAGCAGTTACTCAGGACCTCAAGAGACCCAGTACTTC

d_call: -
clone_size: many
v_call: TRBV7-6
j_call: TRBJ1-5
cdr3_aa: CASSWTSNQPQHF
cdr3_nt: TGTGCCAGCAGCTGGACCTCCAATCAGCCCCAGCATTTT

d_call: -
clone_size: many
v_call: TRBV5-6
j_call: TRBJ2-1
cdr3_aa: CASSLRGGFSYNEQFF
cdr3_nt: TGTGCCAGCAGCTTGAGAGGGGGGTTTTCCTACAATGAGCAGTTCTTC

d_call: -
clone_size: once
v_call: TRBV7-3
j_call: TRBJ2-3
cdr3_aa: CASSLMKSSTDTQYF
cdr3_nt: TGTGCCAGCAGCTTAATGAAGTCTAGCACAGATACGCAGTATTTT

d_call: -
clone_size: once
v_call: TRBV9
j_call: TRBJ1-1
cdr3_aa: CASSHGRGTEAFF
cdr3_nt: TGTGCCAGCAGCCACGGTCGGGGGACTGAAGCTTTCTTT

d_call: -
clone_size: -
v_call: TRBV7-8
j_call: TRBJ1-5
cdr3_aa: CASSLTSTFQPQHF
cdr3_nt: TGTGCCAGCAGCCTCACCTCCACATTTCAGCCCCAGCATTTT

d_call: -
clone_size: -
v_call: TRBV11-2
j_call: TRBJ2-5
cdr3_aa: CASSLARHQETQYF
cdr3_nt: TGTGCCAGCAGCTTGGCACGGCACCAAGAGACCCAGTACTTC

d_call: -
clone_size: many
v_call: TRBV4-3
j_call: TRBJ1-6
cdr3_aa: CASSQEEADSPLHF
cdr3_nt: TGCGCCAGCAGCCAAGAAGAGGCAGATTCACCCCTCCACTTT

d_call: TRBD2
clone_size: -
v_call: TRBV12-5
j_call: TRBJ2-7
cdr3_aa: CASGLSGGGAREQYF
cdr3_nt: TGTGCTAGTGGTTTGTCCGGCGGGGGGGCCCGCGAGCAGTACTTC

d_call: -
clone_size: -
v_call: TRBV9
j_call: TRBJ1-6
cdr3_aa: CASSGQPESEQSFHF
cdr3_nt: TGTGCCAGCAGCGGACAGCCAGAGTCCGAGCAGTCCTTCCACTTT

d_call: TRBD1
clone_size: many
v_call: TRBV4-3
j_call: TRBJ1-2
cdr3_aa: CASSQDYSRGFGYTF
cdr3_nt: TGCGCCAGCAGCCAAGACTATAGCAGGGGGTTTGGCTACACCTTC

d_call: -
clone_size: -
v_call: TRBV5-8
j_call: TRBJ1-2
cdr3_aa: CASSGVAIRDGYTF
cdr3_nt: TGTGCCAGCAGTGGGGTCGCGATTAGGGACGGCTACACCTTC

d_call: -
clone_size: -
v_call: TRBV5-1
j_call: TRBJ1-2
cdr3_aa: CASSRDGGGKGYTF
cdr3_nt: TGCGCCAGCAGCCGGGACGGGGGAGGCAAGGGCTACACCTTC

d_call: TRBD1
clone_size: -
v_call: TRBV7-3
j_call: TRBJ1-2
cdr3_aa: CASSLVGGTGEGGYTF
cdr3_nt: TGTGCCAGCAGCTTAGTTGGTGGGACAGGGGAAGGTGGCTACACCTTC

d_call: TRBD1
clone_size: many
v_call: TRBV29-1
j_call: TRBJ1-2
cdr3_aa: CSVVAGGDYGYTF
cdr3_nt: TGCAGCGTCGTCGCAGGGGGGGACTATGGCTACACCTTC

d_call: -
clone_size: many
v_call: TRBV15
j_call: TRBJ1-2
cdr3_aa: CATSTRGGLYTF
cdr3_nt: TGTGCCACCAGCACTAGGGGGGGGCTTTACACCTTC

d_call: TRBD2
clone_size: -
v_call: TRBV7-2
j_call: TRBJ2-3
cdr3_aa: CASSLGLTSGGADF
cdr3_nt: TGTGCCAGCAGCCTAGGACTGACTAGCGGGGGGGCAGATTTT

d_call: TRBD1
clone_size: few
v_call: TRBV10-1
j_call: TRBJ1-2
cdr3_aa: CASSDSGQGNYGYTF
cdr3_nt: TGCGCCAGCAGTGATTCAGGACAGGGAAACTATGGCTACACCTTC

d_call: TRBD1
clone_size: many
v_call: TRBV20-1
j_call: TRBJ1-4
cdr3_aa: CSASEDRAEKLFF
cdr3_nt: TGCAGTGCTAGTGAAGACAGGGCGGAAAAACTGTTTTTT

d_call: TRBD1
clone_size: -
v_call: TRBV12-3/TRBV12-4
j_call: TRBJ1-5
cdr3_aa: CASSRRQGWQPQHF
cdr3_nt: TGTGCCAGCAGCCGACGACAGGGCTGGCAGCCCCAGCATTTT

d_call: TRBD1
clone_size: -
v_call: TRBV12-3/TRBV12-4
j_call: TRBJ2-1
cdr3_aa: CASSVGAGTGGNEQFF
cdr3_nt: TGTGCCAGCAGCGTTGGGGCCGGGACAGGGGGCAATGAGCAGTTCTTC

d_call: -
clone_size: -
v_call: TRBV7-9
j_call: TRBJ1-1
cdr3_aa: CASSPWRSEEFF
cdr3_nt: TGTGCCAGCAGCCCATGGAGGTCTGAGGAGTTCTTT

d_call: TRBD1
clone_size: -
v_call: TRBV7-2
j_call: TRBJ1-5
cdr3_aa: CASSSQGAGNQPQHF
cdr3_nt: TGTGCCAGCAGCTCACAGGGGGCGGGTAATCAGCCCCAGCATTTT

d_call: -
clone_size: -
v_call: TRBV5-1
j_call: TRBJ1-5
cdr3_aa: CASSLGIYSNQPQHF
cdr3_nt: TGCGCCAGCAGCTTGGGGATTTATAGCAATCAGCCCCAGCATTTT

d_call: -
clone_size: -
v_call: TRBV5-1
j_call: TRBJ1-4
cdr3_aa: CASSFGGNSEKLFF
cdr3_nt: TGCGCCAGCAGCTTCGGGGGTAATAGTGAAAAACTGTTTTTT

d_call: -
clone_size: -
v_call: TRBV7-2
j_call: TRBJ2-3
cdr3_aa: CASSLGISGANVLF
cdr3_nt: TGTGCCAGCAGCTTAGGGATATCTGGAGCTAACGTCCTGTTT

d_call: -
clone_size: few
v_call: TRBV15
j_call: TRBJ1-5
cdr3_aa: CATNEYQGSSDQPQHF
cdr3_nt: TGTGCCACCAATGAGTATCAGGGTAGCAGCGATCAGCCCCAGCATTTT

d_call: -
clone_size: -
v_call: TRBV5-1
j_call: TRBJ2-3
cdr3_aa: CASGLASVTESDTQYF
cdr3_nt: TGCGCCAGCGGTCTAGCGTCGGTCACTGAGTCAGATACGCAGTATTTT

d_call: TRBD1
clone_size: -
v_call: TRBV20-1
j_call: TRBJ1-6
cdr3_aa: CSALEGGNNPLHF
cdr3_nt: TGCAGTGCCCTAGAAGGGGGCAACAATCCCCTCCACTTT

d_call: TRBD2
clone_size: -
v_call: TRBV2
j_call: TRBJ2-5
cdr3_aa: CASRGLAPRETQYF
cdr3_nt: TGTGCCAGCAGAGGACTAGCACCGAGGGAGACCCAGTACTTC

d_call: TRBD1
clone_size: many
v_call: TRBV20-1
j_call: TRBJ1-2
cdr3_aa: CSASGFTGGLGYGYTF
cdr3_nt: TGCAGTGCTAGCGGTTTTACAGGGGGACTCGGCTATGGCTACACCTTC

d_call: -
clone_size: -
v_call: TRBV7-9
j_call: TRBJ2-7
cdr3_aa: CASSGGAVYYEQYF
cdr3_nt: TGTGCCAGCAGCGGAGGGGCGGTTTACTACGAGCAGTACTTC

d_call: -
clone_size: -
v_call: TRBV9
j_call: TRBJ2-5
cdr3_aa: CASSVGAVNEKLF
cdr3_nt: TGTGCCAGCAGCGTGGGGGCGGTGAATGAAAAACTGTTC